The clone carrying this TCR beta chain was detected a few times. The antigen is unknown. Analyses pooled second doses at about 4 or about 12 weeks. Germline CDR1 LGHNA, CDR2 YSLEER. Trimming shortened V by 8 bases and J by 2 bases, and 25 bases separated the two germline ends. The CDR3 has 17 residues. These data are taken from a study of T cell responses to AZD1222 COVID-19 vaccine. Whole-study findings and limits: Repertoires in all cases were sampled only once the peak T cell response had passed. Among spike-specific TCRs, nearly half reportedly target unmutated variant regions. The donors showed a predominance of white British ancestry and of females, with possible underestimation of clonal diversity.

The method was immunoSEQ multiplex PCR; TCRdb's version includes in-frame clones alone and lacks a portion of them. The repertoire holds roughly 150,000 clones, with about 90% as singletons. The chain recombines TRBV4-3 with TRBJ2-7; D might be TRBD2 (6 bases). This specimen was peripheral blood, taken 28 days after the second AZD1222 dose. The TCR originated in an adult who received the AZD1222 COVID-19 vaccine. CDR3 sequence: CASGGTRDWVRTYEQYF. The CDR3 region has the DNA TGCGCCAGCGGTGGTACTAGGGACTGGGTGAGGACCTACGAGCAGTACTTC.